Described below is a single T cell receptor (beta chain) sequence and its context. Its cognate antigen is unknown. Within the sample, other DNA sequences also encode this same CDR3. This entry comes from a study of regulatory T cells. General study findings and limits: In CD3G-deficient patients, conventional CD4+ T cells were enriched for hydrophobic CDR3 residues at positions 6 and 7.

In germline, CDR1 is SGHRS, CDR2 YFSETQ. The CDR3 spans 15 residues. The ends lost 1 base at V and 4 bases at J; junction bases unmatched: 2. The primer mix had 52 TRBV and 13 TRBJ primers. Sequencing used immunoSEQ multiplex PCR; TCRdb keeps in-frame clones, though not all of them. The sample consists of over 25,000 clones, under 95% of them appearing once. The origin of this receptor is a person aged 18 to 30 with CD3G deficiency. Sequencing input: conventional CD4+ T cells sorted from blood. J is TRBJ2-1 and V is TRBV5-1, with 10 bases that match TRBD2. CDR3 residues: CASSLLTSGYNEQFF. CDR3 bases: TGCGCCAGCAGCTTGTTGACTAGCGGGTACAATGAGCAGTTCTTC.